A selection of T cell receptor beta chains follows, all from one sample in a study of cytomegalovirus exposure and HLA in healthy donors. Libraries were prepared by immunoSEQ multiplex PCR; TCRdb keeps only in-frame clonotypes and omits some of them. The sample consists of 40,000 to 55,000 clones, about nine tenths of them appearing once. Material: PBMCs. These receptors all stem from a woman aged 30 to 39 in good health and CMV-seronegative. Each CDR3 is given with its conserved first and last residue. A D gene is named only where the DNA matches it firmly. The size of a clone is reported for some rows only, either as once, few or many, or as a class for expanded clones.

j_gene	abundance	d_gene	v_gene	CDR3aa	CDR3nt
TRBJ2-7	NA	TRBD2	TRBV2	CASSDLGLAPYEQYF	TGTGCCAGCAGTGATCTAGGACTAGCGCCATACGAGCAGTACTTC
TRBJ2-3	NA	TRBD1	TRBV6-1	CASSPGQGLDTQYF	TGTGCCAGCAGCCCGGGACAGGGATTAGATACGCAGTATTTT
TRBJ2-1	NA	NA	TRBV28	CASSSRQVYNEQFF	TGTGCCAGCAGTTCCCGACAGGTATACAATGAGCAGTTCTTC
TRBJ2-7	once	NA	TRBV2	CASSDRQVTYEQYF	TGTGCCAGCAGTGACCGACAGGTAACCTACGAGCAGTACTTC
TRBJ1-1	NA	NA	TRBV9	CASSTSPGHQTGEAFF	TGTGCCAGCAGCACTTCGCCGGGACATCAAACGGGGGAAGCTTTCTTT
TRBJ2-7	NA	NA	TRBV27	CASSFQGGYSYEQYF	TGTGCCAGCAGTTTCCAGGGAGGATACTCCTACGAGCAGTACTTC
TRBJ2-7	NA	TRBD2	TRBV7-2	CASSLAPPAGPYEQYF	TGTGCCAGCAGCTTAGCGCCCCCAGCGGGACCCTACGAGCAGTACTTC
TRBJ1-2	NA	NA	TRBV28	CASSLRGVGNYGYTF	TGTGCCAGCAGCCTCAGGGGAGTGGGGAACTATGGCTACACCTTC
TRBJ2-5	NA	NA	TRBV6-5	CASSYSPGAEVETQYF	TGTGCCAGCAGTTACTCACCAGGGGCGGAGGTGGAGACCCAGTACTTC
TRBJ2-1	NA	TRBD2	TRBV5-1	CASSWSGSEMNEQFF	TGCGCCAGCAGCTGGAGCGGGAGCGAGATGAATGAGCAGTTCTTC
TRBJ2-3	NA	NA	TRBV25-1	CASSLVSDTQYF	TGTGCCAGCAGTCTAGTTTCTGATACGCAGTATTTT
TRBJ1-1	NA	TRBD1	TRBV6-5	CASRRDRGQHEAFF	TGTGCCAGCAGGCGAGACAGGGGGCAACATGAAGCTTTCTTT
TRBJ2-3	NA	TRBD1	TRBV6-1	CASSEAQGADTQYF	TGTGCCAGCAGTGAAGCTCAGGGGGCAGATACGCAGTATTTT
TRBJ2-7	once	TRBD2	TRBV2	CASSDYFLAGSNPSYEQYF	TGTGCCAGCAGTGATTACTTCCTAGCGGGGTCGAACCCTTCCTACGAGCAGTACTTC
TRBJ1-1	NA	TRBD1	TRBV6-5	CASRGQGMNTEAFF	TGTGCCAGCAGGGGACAGGGAATGAACACTGAAGCTTTCTTT
TRBJ1-5	once	TRBD1	TRBV5-1	CASSPGQGAYNQPQHF	TGCGCCAGCAGCCCTGGACAGGGGGCATACAATCAGCCCCAGCATTTT
TRBJ1-2	NA	NA	TRBV29-1	CSLDSLYGYTF	TGCAGCTTAGACAGTCTCTATGGCTACACCTTC
TRBJ2-3	NA	TRBD1	TRBV27	CASSSDRAGDTQYF	TGTGCCAGCAGTTCGGACAGGGCTGGGGATACGCAGTATTTT
TRBJ2-1	few	NA	TRBV10-2	CASSDDWPGEQFF	TGCGCCAGCAGCGATGATTGGCCGGGTGAGCAGTTCTTC
TRBJ2-7	NA	NA	TRBV5-6	CASSLELRGGEQYF	TGTGCCAGCAGCTTGGAGCTACGAGGGGGCGAGCAGTACTTC
TRBJ1-5	NA	NA	TRBV6-5	CASSDPGKAQPQHF	TGTGCCAGCAGTGACCCGGGAAAGGCACAGCCCCAGCATTTT
TRBJ1-2	NA	NA	TRBV6-4	CASSEKGNYGYTF	TGTGCCAGCAGTGAAAAGGGGAACTATGGCTACACCTTC
TRBJ1-2	NA	TRBD1	TRBV19	CASSIQALGTALPNYGYTF	TGTGCCAGTAGTATACAGGCGTTGGGGACAGCCTTACCTAACTATGGCTACACCTTC
TRBJ1-2	NA	NA	TRBV5-1	CASSLKDSGGGYTF	TGCGCCAGCAGCTTGAAGGACAGCGGCGGTGGCTACACCTTC
TRBJ1-1	NA	NA	TRBV28	CASSSALRGNTEAFF	TGTGCCAGCAGTTCGGCCCTCAGGGGAAACACTGAAGCTTTCTTT
TRBJ1-2	NA	NA	TRBV27	CASRIGGGYGYTF	TGTGCCAGCCGGATAGGGGGTGGGTATGGCTACACCTTC
TRBJ1-2	NA	TRBD1	TRBV28	CASSPAGQANYGYTF	TGTGCCAGCAGCCCAGCCGGACAGGCCAACTATGGCTACACCTTC
TRBJ2-7	NA	NA	TRBV5-1	CASSPEVPYDEQYF	TGCGCCAGCAGCCCTGAGGTCCCATATGACGAGCAGTACTTC
TRBJ2-5	NA	NA	TRBV13	CASSLVLETQYF	TGTGCCAGCAGCTTAGTATTGGAGACCCAGTACTTC
TRBJ2-1	few	NA	TRBV5-4	CASSHAGQYNEQFF	TGTGCCAGCAGTCACGCCGGACAGTACAATGAGCAGTTCTTC
TRBJ2-3	NA	TRBD1	TRBV14	CASSQTGVIWTDTQYF	TGTGCCAGCAGCCAAACAGGGGTCATTTGGACAGATACGCAGTATTTT
TRBJ2-7	NA	NA	TRBV2	CASGRGRVYEQYF	TGTGCCAGCGGTAGGGGGAGGGTATACGAGCAGTACTTC
TRBJ2-7	NA	TRBD1	TRBV27	CASSTLRTGTSYEQYF	TGTGCCAGCAGTACCCTAAGGACAGGTACCTCCTACGAGCAGTACTTC
TRBJ2-5	NA	TRBD1	TRBV18	CASSGQVEAETQYF	TGTGCCAGCTCGGGACAGGTAGAGGCAGAGACCCAGTACTTC
TRBJ2-7	few	TRBD1	TRBV10-3	CAISVPTGEAYEQYF	TGTGCCATCAGTGTTCCGACAGGGGAGGCCTACGAGCAGTACTTC
TRBJ2-3	NA	NA	TRBV27	CASSFGDTQYF	TGTGCCAGCAGTTTCGGGGATACGCAGTATTTT
TRBJ1-4	NA	NA	TRBV5-1	CASSLEGWEEKLFF	TGCGCCAGCAGCTTGGAGGGTTGGGAGGAAAAACTGTTTTTT
TRBJ2-5	NA	NA	TRBV10-1	CASGGHTGETQYF	TGCGCCAGCGGCGGACATACGGGAGAGACCCAGTACTTC
TRBJ2-1	NA	TRBD2	TRBV27	CASSSGTSGALSEQFF	TGTGCCAGCAGTTCAGGGACTAGCGGGGCTCTGAGTGAGCAGTTCTTC
TRBJ2-1	once	NA	TRBV7-2	CASSLVRLLREPSNNEQFF	TGTGCCAGCAGCTTGGTTCGACTTCTTCGGGAGCCCAGCAACAATGAGCAGTTCTTC
TRBJ1-1	NA	NA	TRBV7-9	CASTQGGVEAFF	TGTGCCAGCACCCAAGGGGGGGTTGAAGCTTTCTTT
TRBJ2-7	NA	NA	TRBV27	CASSLSLNGVSSYEQYF	TGTGCCAGCAGTTTATCTTTAAACGGGGTAAGCTCCTACGAGCAGTACTTC
TRBJ2-4	NA	TRBD2	TRBV7-9	CASSLGTGRKIKNIQYF	TGTGCCAGCAGCTTAGGGACCGGGAGGAAGATCAAAAACATTCAGTACTTC
TRBJ2-3	NA	NA	TRBV18	CASSPGGAETDTQYF	TGTGCCAGCTCACCAGGGGGGGCCGAAACAGATACGCAGTATTTT
TRBJ2-7	few	TRBD2	TRBV6-1	CASSRTSGSYEQYF	TGTGCCAGCTCACGGACTAGCGGGAGTTACGAGCAGTACTTC
TRBJ1-5	NA	NA	TRBV7-2	CASSPPGRGPQPQHF	TGTGCCAGCAGCCCCCCCGGGCGGGGGCCTCAGCCCCAGCATTTT
TRBJ2-1	NA	NA	TRBV7-2	CASSLSLGVREQFF	TGTGCCAGCAGCTTAAGTTTGGGCGTACGGGAGCAGTTCTTC
TRBJ2-3	NA	TRBD2	TRBV7-9	CASSPLAGGNTDTQYF	TGTGCCAGCAGCCCCCTAGCGGGAGGGAACACAGATACGCAGTATTTT
TRBJ1-1	NA	NA	TRBV11-2	CASSYTGNTEAFF	TGTGCCAGCAGCTATACAGGGAACACTGAAGCTTTCTTT
TRBJ1-4	many	NA	TRBV6-6	CASSYRYRGLFF	TGTGCCAGCAGTTACCGTTATAGGGGGCTGTTTTTT
TRBJ2-7	NA	NA	TRBV7-9	CASSLKGGQIGPYEQYF	TGTGCCAGCAGCTTAAAAGGCGGACAGATAGGCCCCTACGAGCAGTACTTC